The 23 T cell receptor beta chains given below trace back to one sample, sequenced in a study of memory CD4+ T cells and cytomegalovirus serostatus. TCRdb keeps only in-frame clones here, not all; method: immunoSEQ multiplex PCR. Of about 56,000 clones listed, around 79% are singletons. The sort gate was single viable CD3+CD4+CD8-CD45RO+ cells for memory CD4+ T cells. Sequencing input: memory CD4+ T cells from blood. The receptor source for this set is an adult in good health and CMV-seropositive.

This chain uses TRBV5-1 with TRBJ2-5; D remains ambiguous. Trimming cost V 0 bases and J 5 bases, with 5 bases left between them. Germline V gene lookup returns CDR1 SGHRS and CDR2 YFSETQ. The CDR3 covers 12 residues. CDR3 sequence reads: CASSLDLETQYF. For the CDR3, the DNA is TGCGCCAGCAGCTTGGACCTGGAGACCCAGTACTTC.

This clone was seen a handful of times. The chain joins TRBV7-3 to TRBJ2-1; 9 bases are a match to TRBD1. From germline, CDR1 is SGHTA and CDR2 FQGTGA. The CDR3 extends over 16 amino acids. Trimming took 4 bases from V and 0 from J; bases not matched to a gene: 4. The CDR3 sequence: CASSSKQGASYNEQFF. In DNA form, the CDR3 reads TGTGCCAGCAGCTCAAAACAGGGGGCCTCCTACAATGAGCAGTTCTTC.

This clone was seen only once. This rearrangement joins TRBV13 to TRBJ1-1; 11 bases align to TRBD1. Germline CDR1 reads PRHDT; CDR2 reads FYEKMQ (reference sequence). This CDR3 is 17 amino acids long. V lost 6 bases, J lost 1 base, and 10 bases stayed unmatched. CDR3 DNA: TGTGCCAGCAGGACTATGGACAGGGGGCGAAGGAACACTGAAGCTTTCTTT. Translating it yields CASRTMDRGRRNTEAFF.

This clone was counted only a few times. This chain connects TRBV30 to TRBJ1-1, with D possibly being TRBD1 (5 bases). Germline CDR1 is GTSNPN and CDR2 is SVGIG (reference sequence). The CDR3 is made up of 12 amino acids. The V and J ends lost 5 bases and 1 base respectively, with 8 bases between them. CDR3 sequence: CAWDTGNTEAFF. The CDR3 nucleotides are TGTGCCTGGGATACAGGGAACACTGAAGCTTTCTTT.

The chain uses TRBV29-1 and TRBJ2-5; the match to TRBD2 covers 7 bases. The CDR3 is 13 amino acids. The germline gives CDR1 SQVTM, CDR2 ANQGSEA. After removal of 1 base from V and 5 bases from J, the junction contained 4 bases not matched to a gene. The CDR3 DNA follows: TGCAGCGTTGAAGCGGGAGGTGGGGAGACCCAGTACTTC. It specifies CSVEAGGGETQYF.

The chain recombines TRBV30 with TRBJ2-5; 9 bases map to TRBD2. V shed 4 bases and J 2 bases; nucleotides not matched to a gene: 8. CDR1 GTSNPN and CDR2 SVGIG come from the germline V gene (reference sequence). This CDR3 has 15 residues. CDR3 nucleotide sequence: TGTGCCTGGAAGGCCGGGACTAGCAGTCAAGAGACCCAGTACTTC. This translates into CAWKAGTSSQETQYF.

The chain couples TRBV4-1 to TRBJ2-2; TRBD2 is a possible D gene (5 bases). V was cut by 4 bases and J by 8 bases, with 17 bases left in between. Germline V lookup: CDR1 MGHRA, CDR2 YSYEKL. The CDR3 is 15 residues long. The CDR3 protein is CASSLEGSAAGELFF. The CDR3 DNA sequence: TGCGCCAGCAGCCTTGAGGGTTCTGCCGCGGGGGAGCTGTTTTTT.

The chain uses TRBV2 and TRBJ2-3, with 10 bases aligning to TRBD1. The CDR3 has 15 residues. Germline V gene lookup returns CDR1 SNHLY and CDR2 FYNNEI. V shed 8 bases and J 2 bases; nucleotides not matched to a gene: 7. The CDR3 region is CASLRQGAFTDTQYF. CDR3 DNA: TGTGCCAGCCTGCGACAGGGGGCTTTCACAGATACGCAGTATTTT.

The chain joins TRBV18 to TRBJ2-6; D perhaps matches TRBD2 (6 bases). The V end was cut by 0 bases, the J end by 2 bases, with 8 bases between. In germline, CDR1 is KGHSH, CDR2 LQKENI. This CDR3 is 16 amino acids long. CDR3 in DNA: TGTGCCAGCTCACCACCGAGGGAGGCTGGGGCCAACGTCCTGACTTTC. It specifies CASSPPREAGANVLTF.

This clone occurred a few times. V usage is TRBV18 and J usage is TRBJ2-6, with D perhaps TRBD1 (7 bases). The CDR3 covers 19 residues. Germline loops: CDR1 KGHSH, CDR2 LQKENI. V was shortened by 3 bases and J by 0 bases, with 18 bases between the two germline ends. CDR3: CASSPKGGQSVSGANVLTF. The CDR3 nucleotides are TGTGCCAGCTCACCGAAGGGGGGACAGTCAGTCTCTGGGGCCAACGTCCTGACTTTC.

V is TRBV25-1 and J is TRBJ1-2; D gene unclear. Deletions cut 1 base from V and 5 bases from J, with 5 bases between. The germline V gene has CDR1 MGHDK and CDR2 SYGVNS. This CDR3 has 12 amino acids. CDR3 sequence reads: CASSESRYGYTF. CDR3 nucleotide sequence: TGTGCCAGCAGTGAATCTCGATATGGCTACACCTTC.

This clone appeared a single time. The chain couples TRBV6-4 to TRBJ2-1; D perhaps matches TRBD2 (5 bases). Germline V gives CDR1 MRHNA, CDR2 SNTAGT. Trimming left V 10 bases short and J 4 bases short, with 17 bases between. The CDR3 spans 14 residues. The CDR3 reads CATSPQAEYNEQFF. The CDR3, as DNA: TGTGCCACAAGCCCTCAAGCGGAGTACAATGAGCAGTTCTTC.

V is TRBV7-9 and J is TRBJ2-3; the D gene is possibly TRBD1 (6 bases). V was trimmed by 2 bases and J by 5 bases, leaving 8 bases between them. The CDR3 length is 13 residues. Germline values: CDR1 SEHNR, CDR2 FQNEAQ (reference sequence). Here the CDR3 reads CASSLSRGDTQYF. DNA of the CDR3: TGTGCCAGCAGCTTATCCAGGGGAGATACGCAGTATTTT.

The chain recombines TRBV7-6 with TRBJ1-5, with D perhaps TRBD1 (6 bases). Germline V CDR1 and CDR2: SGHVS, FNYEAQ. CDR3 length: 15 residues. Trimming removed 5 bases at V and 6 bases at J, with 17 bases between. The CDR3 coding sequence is TGTGCCAGCAGCCTAACAGGGAAGGACGGTCAGCCCCAGCATTTT. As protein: CASSLTGKDGQPQHF.

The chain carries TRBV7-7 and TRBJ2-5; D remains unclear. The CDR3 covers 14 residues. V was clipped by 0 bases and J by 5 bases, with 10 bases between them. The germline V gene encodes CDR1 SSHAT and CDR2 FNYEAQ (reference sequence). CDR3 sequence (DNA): TGTGCCAGCAGCTTAGCAGAATCCGGGGAGACCCAGTACTTC. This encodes CASSLAESGETQYF.

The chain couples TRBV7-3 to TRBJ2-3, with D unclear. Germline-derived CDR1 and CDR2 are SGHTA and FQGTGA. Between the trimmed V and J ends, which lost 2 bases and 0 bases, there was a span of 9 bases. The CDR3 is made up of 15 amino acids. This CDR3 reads CASSLGWGSTDTQYF. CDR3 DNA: TGTGCCAGCAGCTTAGGGTGGGGAAGCACAGATACGCAGTATTTT.

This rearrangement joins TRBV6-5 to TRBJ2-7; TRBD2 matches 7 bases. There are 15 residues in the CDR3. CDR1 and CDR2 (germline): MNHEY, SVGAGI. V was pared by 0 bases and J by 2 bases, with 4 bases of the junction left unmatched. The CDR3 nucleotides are TGTGCCAGCAGTTACTCTCCTAGCGGAACCTACGAGCAGTACTTC. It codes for CASSYSPSGTYEQYF.

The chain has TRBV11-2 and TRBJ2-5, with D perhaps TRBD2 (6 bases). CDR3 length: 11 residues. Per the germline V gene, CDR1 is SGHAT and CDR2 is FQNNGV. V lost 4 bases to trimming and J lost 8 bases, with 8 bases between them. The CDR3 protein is CASSSRGTQYF. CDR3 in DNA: TGTGCCAGCAGCTCGCGGGGTACCCAGTACTTC.

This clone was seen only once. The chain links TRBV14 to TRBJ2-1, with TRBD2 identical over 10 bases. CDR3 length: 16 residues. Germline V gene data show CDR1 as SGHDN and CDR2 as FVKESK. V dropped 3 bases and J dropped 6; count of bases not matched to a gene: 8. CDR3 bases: TGTGCCAGCAGCCATCCAGGGCTAGCGGGAGCCAATGAGCAGTTCTTC. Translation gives CASSHPGLAGANEQFF.

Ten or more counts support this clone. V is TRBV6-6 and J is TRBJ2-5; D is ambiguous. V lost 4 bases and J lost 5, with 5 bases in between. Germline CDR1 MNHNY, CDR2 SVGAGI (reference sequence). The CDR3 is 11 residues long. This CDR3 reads CASSSLETQYF. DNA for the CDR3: TGTGCCAGCAGTTCCTTGGAGACCCAGTACTTC.

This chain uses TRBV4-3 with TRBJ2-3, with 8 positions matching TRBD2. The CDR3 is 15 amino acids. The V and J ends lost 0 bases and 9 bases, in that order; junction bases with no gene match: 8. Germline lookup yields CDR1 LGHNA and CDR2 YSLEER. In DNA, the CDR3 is TGCGCCAGCAGCCAAGATGGCCTAGCGGGCGTGACGCAGTATTTT. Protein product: CASSQDGLAGVTQYF.

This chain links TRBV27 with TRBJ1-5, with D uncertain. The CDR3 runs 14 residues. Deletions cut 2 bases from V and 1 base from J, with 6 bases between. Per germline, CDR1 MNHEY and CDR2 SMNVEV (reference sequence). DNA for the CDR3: TGTGCCAGCAGTTTAAGTATGAGCAATCAGCCCCAGCATTTT. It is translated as CASSLSMSNQPQHF.

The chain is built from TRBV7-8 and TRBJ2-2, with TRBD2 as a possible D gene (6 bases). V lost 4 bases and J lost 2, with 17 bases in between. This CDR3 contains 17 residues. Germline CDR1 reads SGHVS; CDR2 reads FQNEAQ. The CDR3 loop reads CASSSFRAGLNTGELFF. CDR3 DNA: TGTGCCAGCAGCTCCTTTAGGGCGGGACTCAACACCGGGGAGCTGTTTTTT.